One sample yielded the 21 T cell receptor beta chains listed below, sequenced in a study of T-cell memory formation after mild COVID-19. TCRdb redid the calling of the 5' RACE reads with MiXCR, one entry per CDR3 protein. The sample contains 400,000 to 500,000 distinct CDR3 sequences, more than 15% of which appear only once. The sample taken for sequencing was PBMCs or a T cell subset sorted from them (not recorded which). The receptors here all came from a man younger than 30 who had mild COVID-19 (a few samples of this study predate the infection). Cell type and time point are not known.

This clonotype occurred many times. The V and J genes are TRBV12-3 or TRBV12-4 and TRBJ2-1; D not certain. Between the trimmed V and J ends, which lost 1 base and 6 bases, there was a span of 7 bases. The CDR3 covers 13 residues. CDR3 loop: CASSLGGLNEQFF. The CDR3 region has the DNA TGTGCCAGCAGTTTAGGAGGCCTCAATGAGCAGTTCTTC.

This clonotype was found a few times. The chain carries TRBV7-9 and TRBJ2-2; 8 bases are a match to TRBD1. The J segment lost 7 bases and the V segment lost 5 bases, leaving 12 bases of the junction unmatched. The CDR3 contains 16 residues. Germline values: CDR1 SEHNR, CDR2 FQNEAQ (reference sequence). CDR3 in amino acids: CASSPLPDRAIGELFF. As DNA, the CDR3 is TGTGCCAGCAGCCCCCTTCCGGACAGGGCTATCGGGGAGCTGTTTTTT. Based on the CDR3 plus reference TRBV7-9 and TRBJ2-2, the full variable domain is DTGVSQNPRHKITKRGQNVTFRCDPISEHNRLYWYRQTLGQGPEFLTYFQNEAQLEKSRLLSDRFSAERPKGSFSTLEIQRTEQGDSAMYLCASSPLPDRAIGELFFGEGSRLTVL.

The CDR3 region has the DNA TGTGCCAGCTCACCACGGGACAGGGCTGGTGAGCAGTACGTC. Translated: CASSPRDRAGEQYV. This chain connects TRBV18 to TRBJ2-7; TRBD1 matches 9 bases. The V gene's germline CDR1 is KGHSH and CDR2 LQKENI. This CDR3 is 14 amino acids long. J lost 7 bases, V lost 1 base, and 5 bases had no gene match.

This clonotype has just a few counts. The CDR3 nucleotides are TGTGCCAGCAGCTTAGGCCGGGGTACGCAGTATTTT. It translates to CASSLGRGTQYF. V is TRBV7-2 and J is TRBJ2-3; weak D call: TRBD2 (5 bases). The V gene lost 1 base and the J gene lost 8 bases, with 7 bases spanning the gap. Germline values: CDR1 SGHTA, CDR2 FQGNSA. The CDR3 totals 12 residues.

In its sample, this clonotype was seen a few times. The chain carries TRBV19 and TRBJ1-2, with D perhaps TRBD1 (5 bases). Germline CDR1 is LNHDA and CDR2 is SQIVND (reference sequence). The CDR3 has 12 amino acids. Trimming pared 11 bases from V and 5 bases from J, leaving 15 bases between. The CDR3 sequence: CAATQVGYGYTF. For the CDR3, the DNA is TGTGCCGCTACACAGGTGGGGTATGGCTACACCTTC. Based on the CDR3 plus reference TRBV19 and TRBJ1-2, the full variable domain is DGGITQSPKYLFRKEGQNVTLSCEQNLNHDAMYWYRQDPGQGLRLIYYSQIVNDFQKGDIAEGYSVSREKKESFPLTVTSAQKNPTAFYLCAATQVGYGYTFGSGTRLTVV.

The chain uses TRBV10-3 and TRBJ1-2; no definite D call. This CDR3 is built from 15 residues. The ends were cut back, 10 bases at V and 4 bases at J, with 22 bases in the middle. Germline V gene lookup returns CDR1 ENHRY and CDR2 SYGVKD. DNA for the CDR3: TGTGCCAACGCCGCAAGAGAGGCAGAGGGCTATGGCTACACCTTC. Translated, it gives CANAAREAEGYGYTF.

The chain uses TRBV4-3 and TRBJ1-1, with no clear D. V was trimmed by 0 bases and J by 4 bases, leaving 9 bases between them. The CDR3 loop spans 14 amino acids. Germline loops: CDR1 LGHNA, CDR2 YSLEER. The CDR3 reads CASSQDMGSTEAFF. CDR3 bases: TGCGCCAGCAGCCAAGATATGGGAAGCACTGAAGCTTTCTTT.

This clonotype was seen just once. This sequence joins TRBV4-1 and TRBJ2-1; 8 bases agree with TRBD1. Germline V gene data show CDR1 as MGHRA and CDR2 as YSYEKL. This CDR3 has 18 residues. Trimming cost V 0 bases and J 4 bases; bases outside gene matches: 11. The CDR3 nucleotides are TGCGCCAGCAGCCAAGATCCACCAAGACAGGGGTTTTACAATGAGCAGTTCTTC. This encodes CASSQDPPRQGFYNEQFF.

The CDR3 sequence: CASSPGGQGGFEAFF. The CDR3 DNA reads TGTGCCAGCAGCCCGGGGGGACAGGGGGGTTTTGAAGCTTTCTTT. This rearrangement joins TRBV7-6 to TRBJ1-1; 11 bases match TRBD1. Trimming cost V 5 bases and J 7 bases; bases outside gene matches: 9. Per the germline V gene, CDR1 is SGHVS and CDR2 is FNYEAQ. The CDR3 is 15 residues long.

The chain carries TRBV10-3 and TRBJ2-1, with 9 bases matching TRBD1. Trimming removed 6 bases from V and 0 bases from J; junction bases left unmatched: 0. The CDR3 runs 14 residues. Germline V CDR1 and CDR2: ENHRY, SYGVKD. The CDR3 region is CAIRTGGSYNEQFF. As DNA, the CDR3 is TGTGCCATCAGGACAGGGGGCTCCTACAATGAGCAGTTCTTC.

The V gene is TRBV19, the J gene TRBJ2-1, with 15 bases fitting TRBD2. Germline assignment: CDR1 LNHDA and CDR2 SQIVND (reference sequence). The CDR3 runs 17 residues. The junction had 9 bases not matched to a gene; V was cut back by 5 bases and J by 7 bases. CDR3 DNA: TGTGCCAGTAGTGGTCGAGGACTAGCGGGGGGGCAAAATGAGCAGTTCTTC. Residues: CASSGRGLAGGQNEQFF.

This clonotype was recorded a few times. This chain connects TRBV6-5 to TRBJ2-3; maybe TRBD2 (5 bases). The germline gives CDR1 MNHEY, CDR2 SVGAGI. The CDR3 runs 15 residues. Trimming took off 6 bases at V and 5 bases at J, with 18 bases between the two ends. CDR3 region: CASSSYTLALDTQYF. CDR3 nucleotides: TGTGCCAGCAGCAGTTACACCCTAGCTTTAGATACGCAGTATTTT.

The chain has TRBV18 and TRBJ2-7, with 7 positions matching TRBD1. Germline-derived CDR1 and CDR2 are KGHSH and LQKENI. This CDR3 comprises 17 residues. V lost 3 bases and J lost 0; bases outside the gene matches: 11. This CDR3 is CASSPNRGQSSSYEQYF. As DNA, the CDR3 is TGTGCCAGCTCACCGAACCGGGGACAGAGTAGCTCCTACGAGCAGTACTTC.

The rearrangement uses TRBV4-1 and TRBJ2-2, with D tentatively TRBD2 (5 bases). From germline, CDR1 is MGHRA and CDR2 YSYEKL. CDR3 length equals 18 residues. V lost 4 bases and J lost 0, with 18 bases in between. The CDR3 DNA sequence: TGCGCCAGCAGCCGGACCCGGGAATTGGGTACGAACACCGGGGAGCTGTTTTTT. Residues: CASSRTRELGTNTGELFF.

The chain joins TRBV6-5 to TRBJ2-1; a weak D match, TRBD2 (7 bases). V lost 2 bases and J 6 bases, leaving 20 bases between the germline ends. Germline V gives CDR1 MNHEY, CDR2 SVGAGI. The CDR3 is 17 amino acids. The DNA for the CDR3 is TGTGCCAGCAGTTACGGTCTCGGGGGGCCCCCGGCCAATGAGCAGTTCTTC. Its translation: CASSYGLGGPPANEQFF.

The sample holds a few counts of this clonotype. The chain carries TRBV28 and TRBJ1-4; D is unresolved. Trimming pared 1 base from V and 6 bases from J, leaving 12 bases between. Germline-derived CDR1 and CDR2 are MDHEN and SYDVKM. The CDR3 loop spans 15 amino acids. CDR3 sequence (DNA): TGTGCCAGCAGTTTATATCCGGGTGGCGATGAAAAACTGTTTTTT. Translated: CASSLYPGGDEKLFF.

The V gene is TRBV4-3, the J gene TRBJ1-6, with D tentatively TRBD1 (5 bases). The V gene's germline CDR1 is LGHNA and CDR2 YSLEER. The CDR3 is 15 amino acids. The V gene lost 1 base and the J gene lost 7 bases, with 11 bases spanning the gap. The CDR3 is CASSQAPGLNSPLHF. The CDR3 DNA is TGCGCCAGCAGCCAAGCGCCGGGGCTGAATTCACCCCTCCACTTT.

This clonotype came up a few times. The CDR3 DNA sequence: TGTGCCAGCAGCCCGCCCGGGACCGGAAACACCGGGGAGCTGTTTTTT. Protein product: CASSPPGTGNTGELFF. The chain uses TRBV28 and TRBJ2-2; D is tentatively TRBD1 or TRBD2 (5 bases each). Germline CDR1 and CDR2: MDHEN and SYDVKM. The CDR3 is 16 amino acids. The V end was cut by 6 bases, the J end by 2 bases, with 16 bases between. The full variable domain, its missing parts supplied by reference TRBV28 and TRBJ2-2, is DVKVTQSSRYLVKRTGEKVFLECVQDMDHENMFWYRQDPGLGLRLIYFSYDVKMKEKGDIPEGYSVSREKKERFSLILESASTNQTSMYLCASSPPGTGNTGELFFGEGSRLTVL.

A few counts support this clonotype. The chain joins TRBV5-1 to TRBJ1-1, with D maybe TRBD1 (6 bases). The CDR3 totals 15 residues. Per germline, CDR1 SGHRS and CDR2 YFSETQ. Trimming cost V 3 bases and J 4 bases, with 16 bases left between them. Written as DNA, the CDR3 is TGCGCCAGCAGCTCACGCAGGGGAGGGGGCACTGAAGCTTTCTTT. As protein: CASSSRRGGGTEAFF. Looking up the rest from reference TRBV5-1 and TRBJ1-1 gives the full variable domain: KAGVTQTPRYLIKTRGQQVTLSCSPISGHRSVSWYQQTPGQGLQFLFEYFSETQRNKGNFPGRFSGRQFSNSRSEMNVSTLELGDSALYLCASSSRRGGGTEAFFGQGTRLTVV.

This clonotype has just a few counts. The rearrangement uses TRBV3-1 and TRBJ1-6; 7 positions match TRBD1. V lost 6 bases and J lost 9; bases outside the gene matches: 2. This CDR3 comprises 12 residues. Germline CDR1 LGHDT, CDR2 YNNKEL (reference sequence). The CDR3 is CASRTGFSPLHF. DNA of the CDR3: TGTGCCAGCAGGACAGGGTTTTCACCCCTCCACTTT.

The chain employs TRBV28 and TRBJ1-1; D gene uncertain. The CDR3 sequence is 14 residues long. V was clipped by 2 bases and J by 1 base, with 8 bases between them. Germline loops: CDR1 MDHEN, CDR2 SYDVKM. The CDR3 DNA sequence: TGTGCCAGCAGTTTACGGCTTTCGAACACTGAAGCTTTCTTT. This gives the protein CASSLRLSNTEAFF.